This T cell receptor (beta chain) comes out of a study of cytomegalovirus exposure and HLA in healthy donors. Study-wide findings and caveats: The investigators catalogued 150 or so TCR beta chains as cytomegalovirus-associated.

With regard to this clone: Its antigen remains unidentified.

The CDR3 is 14 amino acids. CDR1 is MNHEY, CDR2 SMNVEV, per germline (reference sequence). V was clipped by 6 bases and J by 3 bases; unmatched bases: 2. Separate from the roughly 670-subject first cohort, the 120-subject validation cohort was the one that the donors belonged to. Clones were sequenced by immunoSEQ multiplex PCR, and TCRdb holds only the in-frame ones, with some missing. In the table there are more than 150,000 clones, roughly 82% of which are singletons. The source of this sequence is a man in his late teens or twenties in good health and CMV-seropositive. The chain joins TRBV27 to TRBJ2-1, with 10 bases matching TRBD2. The source material was PBMCs. In nucleotides, the CDR3 is TGTGCCAGCAGCCTAGCGGGGGACTACAATGAGCAGTTCTTC. It yields the protein CASSLAGDYNEQFF.